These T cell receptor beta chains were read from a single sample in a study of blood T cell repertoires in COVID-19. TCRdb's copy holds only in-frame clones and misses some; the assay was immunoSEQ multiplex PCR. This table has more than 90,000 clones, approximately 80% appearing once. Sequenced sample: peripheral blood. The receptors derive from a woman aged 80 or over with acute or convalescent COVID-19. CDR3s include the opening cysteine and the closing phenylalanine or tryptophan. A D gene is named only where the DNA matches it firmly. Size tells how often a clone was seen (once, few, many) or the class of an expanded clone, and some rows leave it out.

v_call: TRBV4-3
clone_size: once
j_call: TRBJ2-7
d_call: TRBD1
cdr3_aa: CASSQVWGPGQGFYEQYF
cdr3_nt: TGCGCCAGCAGCCAGGTTTGGGGTCCCGGACAGGGTTTCTACGAGCAGTACTTC

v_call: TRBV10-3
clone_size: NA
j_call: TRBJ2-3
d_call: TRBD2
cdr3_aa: CATSSGAITDTQYF
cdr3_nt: TGTGCCACTAGTAGCGGGGCGATCACAGATACGCAGTATTTT

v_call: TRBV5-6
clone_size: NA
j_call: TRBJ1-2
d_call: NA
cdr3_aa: CASSLVARGWHGYTF
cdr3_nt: TGTGCCAGCAGCTTGGTGGCCAGGGGATGGCATGGCTACACCTTC

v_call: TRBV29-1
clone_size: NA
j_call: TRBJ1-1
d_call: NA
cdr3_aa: CSVERQGITEAFF
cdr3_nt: TGCAGCGTTGAGAGGCAGGGAATCACTGAAGCTTTCTTT

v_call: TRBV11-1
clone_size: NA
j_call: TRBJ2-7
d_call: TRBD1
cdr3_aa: CASSLRTGSYEQYF
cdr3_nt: TGTGCCAGCAGCTTAAGGACAGGCTCCTACGAGCAGTACTTC

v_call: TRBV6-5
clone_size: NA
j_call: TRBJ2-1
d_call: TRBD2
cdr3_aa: CASRRRSGGGDEQFF
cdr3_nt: TGTGCCAGCCGTCGTCGGAGCGGGGGAGGGGATGAGCAGTTCTTC

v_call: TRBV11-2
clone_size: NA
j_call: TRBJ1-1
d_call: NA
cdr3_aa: CASSFNEGRGAEAFF
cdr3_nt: TGTGCCAGCAGCTTTAACGAGGGCCGGGGGGCTGAAGCTTTCTTT

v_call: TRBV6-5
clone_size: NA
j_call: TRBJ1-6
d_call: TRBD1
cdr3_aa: CASSFGQGRNSPLHF
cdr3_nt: TGTGCCAGCAGTTTCGGACAGGGACGCAATTCACCCCTCCACTTT

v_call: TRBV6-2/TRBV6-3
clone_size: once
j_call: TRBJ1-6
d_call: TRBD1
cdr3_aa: CASSKTGGGYPLHF
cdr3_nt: TGTGCCAGCAGCAAGACAGGGGGCGGGTACCCCCTCCACTTT

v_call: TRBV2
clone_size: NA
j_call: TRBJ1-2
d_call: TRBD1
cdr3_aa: CASRGGQGGYTF
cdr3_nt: TGTGCCAGCAGAGGGGGACAGGGGGGCTACACCTTC

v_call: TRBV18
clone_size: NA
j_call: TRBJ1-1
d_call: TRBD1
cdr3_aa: CASSSGQYTEAFF
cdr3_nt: TGTGCCAGCTCATCGGGACAGTACACTGAAGCTTTCTTT

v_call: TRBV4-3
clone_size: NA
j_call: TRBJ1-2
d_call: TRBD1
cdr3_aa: CASSRETISTGRYGYTF
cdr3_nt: TGCGCCAGCAGCCGAGAGACCATTTCGACAGGGCGGTATGGCTACACCTTC

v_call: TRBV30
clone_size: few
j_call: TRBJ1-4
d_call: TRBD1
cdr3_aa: CAWSWGDRMFF
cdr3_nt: TGTGCCTGGAGTTGGGGGGACAGGATGTTTTTT

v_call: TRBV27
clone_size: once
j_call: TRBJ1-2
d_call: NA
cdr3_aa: CASSLGSGLRDYGYTF
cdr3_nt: TGTGCCAGCAGTTTGGGCAGCGGACTAAGAGACTATGGCTACACCTTC

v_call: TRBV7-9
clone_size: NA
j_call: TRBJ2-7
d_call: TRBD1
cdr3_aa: CASSLGQGAYEQYF
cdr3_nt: TGTGCCAGCAGCTTAGGACAGGGGGCGTACGAGCAGTACTTC

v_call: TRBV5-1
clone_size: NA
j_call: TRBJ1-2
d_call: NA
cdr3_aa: CASSFGGDTLYGYTF
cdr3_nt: TGCGCCAGCAGCTTCGGAGGGGATACTCTCTATGGCTACACCTTC

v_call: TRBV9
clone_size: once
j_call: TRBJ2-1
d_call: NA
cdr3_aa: CASSIGVDNEQFF
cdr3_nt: TGTGCCAGCAGCATCGGGGTAGACAATGAGCAGTTCTTC

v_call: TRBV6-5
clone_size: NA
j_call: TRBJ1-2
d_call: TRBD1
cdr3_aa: CASSSLTGVGYTF
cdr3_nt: TGTGCCAGCAGTTCCCTAACAGGGGTCGGCTACACCTTC

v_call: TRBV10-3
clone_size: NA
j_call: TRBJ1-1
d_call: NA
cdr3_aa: CAIARDRDIKEAFF
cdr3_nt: TGTGCCATCGCGAGAGACCGGGACATCAAAGAAGCTTTCTTT

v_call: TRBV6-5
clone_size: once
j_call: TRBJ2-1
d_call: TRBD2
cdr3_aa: CASSPGLNSYNEQFF
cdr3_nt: TGTGCCAGCAGCCCGGGACTAAACTCTTACAATGAGCAGTTCTTC

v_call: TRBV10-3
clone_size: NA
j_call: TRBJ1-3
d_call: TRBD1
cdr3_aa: CAIRRQGSSGNTIYF
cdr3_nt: TGTGCCATCAGAAGACAGGGATCCTCTGGAAACACCATATATTTT

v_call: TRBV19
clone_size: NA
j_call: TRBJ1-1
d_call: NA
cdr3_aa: CASSGAVNTEAFF
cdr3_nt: TGTGCCAGTAGTGGGGCTGTGAACACTGAAGCTTTCTTT

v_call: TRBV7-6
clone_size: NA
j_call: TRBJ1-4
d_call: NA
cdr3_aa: CASSLAIGTSEKLFF
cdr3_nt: TGTGCCAGCAGCTTAGCGATCGGGACATCGGAAAAACTGTTTTTT

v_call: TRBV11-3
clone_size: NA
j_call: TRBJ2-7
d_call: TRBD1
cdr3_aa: CASSLRDSSEQYF
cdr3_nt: TGTGCCAGCAGCTTAAGGGACAGCTCCGAGCAGTACTTC

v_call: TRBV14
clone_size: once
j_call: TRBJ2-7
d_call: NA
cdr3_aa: CASSQVGGIGSYEQYF
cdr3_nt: TGTGCCAGCAGCCAAGTAGGCGGGATTGGGTCCTACGAGCAGTACTTC

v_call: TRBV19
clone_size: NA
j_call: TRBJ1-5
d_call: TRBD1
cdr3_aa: CASNLQGASNQPQHF
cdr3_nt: TGTGCCAGTAATCTCCAGGGGGCGAGCAATCAGCCCCAGCATTTT

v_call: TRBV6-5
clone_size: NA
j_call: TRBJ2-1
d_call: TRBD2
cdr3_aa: CASTREAGGRGEQFF
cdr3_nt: TGTGCCAGCACCCGGGAGGCGGGAGGCCGGGGTGAGCAGTTCTTC

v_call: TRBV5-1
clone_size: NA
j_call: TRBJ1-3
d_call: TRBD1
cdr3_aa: CASSAPGQGNTIYF
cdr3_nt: TGCGCCAGCAGCGCTCCGGGACAGGGAAACACCATATATTTT

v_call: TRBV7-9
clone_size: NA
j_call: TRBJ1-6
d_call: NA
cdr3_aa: CASSLGERGPNSPLHF
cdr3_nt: TGTGCCAGCAGCTTAGGGGAACGGGGTCCTAATTCACCCCTCCACTTT

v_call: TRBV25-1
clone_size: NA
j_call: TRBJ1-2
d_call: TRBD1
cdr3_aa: CASSPPGTANYGYTF
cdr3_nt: TGTGCCAGCAGTCCCCCCGGGACAGCAAACTATGGCTACACCTTC

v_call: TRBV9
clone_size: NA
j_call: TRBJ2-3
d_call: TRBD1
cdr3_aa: CASSAGQGGSTDTQYF
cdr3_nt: TGTGCCAGCAGCGCGGGACAGGGAGGGAGCACAGATACGCAGTATTTT

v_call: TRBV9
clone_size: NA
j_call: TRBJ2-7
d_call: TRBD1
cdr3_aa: CASSAQGDSSYEQYF
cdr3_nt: TGTGCCAGCAGCGCTCAGGGGGATAGCTCCTACGAGCAGTACTTC

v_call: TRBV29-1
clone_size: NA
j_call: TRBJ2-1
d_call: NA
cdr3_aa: CSVVREVDYNEQFF
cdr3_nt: TGCAGCGTTGTAAGGGAGGTGGATTACAATGAGCAGTTCTTC

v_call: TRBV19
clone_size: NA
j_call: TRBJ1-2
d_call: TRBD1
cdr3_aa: CASSADRVYGYTF
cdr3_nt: TGTGCCAGTAGTGCCGACAGGGTTTATGGCTACACCTTC

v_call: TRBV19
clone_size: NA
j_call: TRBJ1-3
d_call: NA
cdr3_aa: CASKEDTGNTIYF
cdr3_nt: TGTGCCAGTAAAGAAGACACTGGAAACACCATATATTTT

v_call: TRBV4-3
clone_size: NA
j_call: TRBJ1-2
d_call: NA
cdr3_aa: CASSQDPGRGNYSYTF
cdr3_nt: TGCGCCAGCAGCCAAGATCCCGGGAGAGGTAACTATAGCTACACCTTC

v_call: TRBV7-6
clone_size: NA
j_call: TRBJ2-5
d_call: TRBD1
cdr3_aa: CASSPGDRGQETQYF
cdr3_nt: TGTGCCAGCAGCCCCGGGGACAGGGGGCAGGAGACCCAGTACTTC

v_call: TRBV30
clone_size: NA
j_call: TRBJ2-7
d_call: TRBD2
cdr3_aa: CACAVRIASGGGRRTYEQYF
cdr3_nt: TGTGCCTGTGCAGTCAGGATCGCTAGCGGGGGGGGCAGGAGAACCTACGAGCAGTACTTC

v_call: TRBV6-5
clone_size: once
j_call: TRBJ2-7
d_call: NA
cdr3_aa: CASSSPGSYEQYF
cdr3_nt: TGTGCCAGCAGTTCCCCAGGGTCCTACGAGCAGTACTTC

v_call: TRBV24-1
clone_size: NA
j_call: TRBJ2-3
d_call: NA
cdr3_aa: CATTHPGLTTDTQYF
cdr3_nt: TGTGCCACCACACATCCGGGACTCACCACAGATACGCAGTATTTT

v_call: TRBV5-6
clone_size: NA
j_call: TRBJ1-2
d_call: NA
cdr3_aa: CASRPRLPYGYTF
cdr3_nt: TGTGCCAGCCGGCCCCGACTACCCTATGGCTACACCTTC

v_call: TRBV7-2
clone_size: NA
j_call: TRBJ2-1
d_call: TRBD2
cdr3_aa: CASSLEASGGYNEQFF
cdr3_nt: TGTGCCAGCAGCTTAGAGGCCAGCGGGGGGTACAATGAGCAGTTCTTC

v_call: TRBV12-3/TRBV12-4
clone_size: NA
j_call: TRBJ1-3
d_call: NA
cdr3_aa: CASSFGSGNTIYF
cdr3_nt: TGTGCCAGCAGTTTCGGGTCCGGAAACACCATATATTTT

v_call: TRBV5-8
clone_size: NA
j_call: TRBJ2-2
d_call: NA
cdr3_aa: CASSVDSTRALFF
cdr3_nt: TGTGCCAGCAGCGTTGACAGTACCCGGGCGCTGTTTTTT

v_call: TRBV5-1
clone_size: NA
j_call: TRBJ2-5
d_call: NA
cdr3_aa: CASSPDSGKETQYF
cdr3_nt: TGCGCCAGCAGCCCGGACAGCGGAAAAGAGACCCAGTACTTC